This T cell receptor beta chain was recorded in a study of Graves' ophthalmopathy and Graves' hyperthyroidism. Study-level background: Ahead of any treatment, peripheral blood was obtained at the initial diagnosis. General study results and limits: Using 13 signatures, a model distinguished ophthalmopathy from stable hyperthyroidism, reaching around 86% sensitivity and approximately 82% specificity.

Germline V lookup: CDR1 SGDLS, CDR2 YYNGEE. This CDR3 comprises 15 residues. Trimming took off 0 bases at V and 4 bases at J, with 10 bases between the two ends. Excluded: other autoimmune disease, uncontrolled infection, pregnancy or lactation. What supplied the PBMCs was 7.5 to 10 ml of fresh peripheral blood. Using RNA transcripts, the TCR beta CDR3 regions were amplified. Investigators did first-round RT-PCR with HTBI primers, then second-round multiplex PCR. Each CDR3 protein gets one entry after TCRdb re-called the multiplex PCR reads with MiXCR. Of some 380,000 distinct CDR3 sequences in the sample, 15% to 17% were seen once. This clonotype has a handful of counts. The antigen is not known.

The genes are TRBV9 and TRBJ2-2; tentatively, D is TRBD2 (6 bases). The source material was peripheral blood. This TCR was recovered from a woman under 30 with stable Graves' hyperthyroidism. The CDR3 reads CASSVGGVLTGELFF. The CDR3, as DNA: TGTGCCAGCAGCGTAGGGGGGGTGCTCACCGGGGAGCTGTTTTTT. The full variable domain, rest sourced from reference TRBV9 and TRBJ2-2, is DSGVTQTPKHLITATGQRVTLRCSPRSGDLSVYWYQQSLDQGLQFLIQYYNGEERAKGNILERFSAQQFPDLHSELNLSSLELGDSALYFCASSVGGVLTGELFFGEGSRLTVL.